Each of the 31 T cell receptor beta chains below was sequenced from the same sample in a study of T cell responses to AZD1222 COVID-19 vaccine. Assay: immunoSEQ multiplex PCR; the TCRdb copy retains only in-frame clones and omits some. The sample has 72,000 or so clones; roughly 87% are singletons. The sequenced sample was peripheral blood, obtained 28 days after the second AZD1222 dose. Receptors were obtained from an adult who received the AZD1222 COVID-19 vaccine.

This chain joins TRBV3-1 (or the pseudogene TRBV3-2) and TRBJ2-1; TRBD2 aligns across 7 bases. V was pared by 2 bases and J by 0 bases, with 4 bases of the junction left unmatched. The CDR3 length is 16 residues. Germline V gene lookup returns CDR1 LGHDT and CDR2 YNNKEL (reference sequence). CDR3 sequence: CASSQIGGSSYNEQFF. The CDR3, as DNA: TGTGCCAGCAGCCAAATCGGCGGGAGCTCCTACAATGAGCAGTTCTTC.

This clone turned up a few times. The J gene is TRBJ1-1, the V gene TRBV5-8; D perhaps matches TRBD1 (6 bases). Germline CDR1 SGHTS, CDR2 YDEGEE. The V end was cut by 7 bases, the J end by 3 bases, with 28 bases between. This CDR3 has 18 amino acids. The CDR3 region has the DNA TGTGCCAGCCCACTCGGGGGGCGCAGAGTCAGAGCTTACACTGAAGCTTTCTTT. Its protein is CASPLGGRRVRAYTEAFF.

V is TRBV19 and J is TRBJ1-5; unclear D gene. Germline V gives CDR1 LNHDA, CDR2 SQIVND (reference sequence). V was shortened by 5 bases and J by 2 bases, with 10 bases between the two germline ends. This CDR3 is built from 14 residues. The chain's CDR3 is CASSPGLGNQPQHF. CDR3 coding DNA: TGTGCCAGTAGTCCTGGCCTTGGCAATCAGCCCCAGCATTTT.

In nucleotides, the CDR3 is TGTGCCAGTAGTCTCCGGGGGCAGAGGGGGACAGAGACCCAGTACTTC. Protein sequence: CASSLRGQRGTETQYF. V usage is TRBV19 and J usage is TRBJ2-5; D may be TRBD1 or TRBD2 (6 bases each). This CDR3 has 16 amino acids. V was cut by 5 bases and J by 4 bases, with 20 bases left in between. Germline-derived CDR1 and CDR2 are LNHDA and SQIVND (reference sequence). The full variable domain, rest sourced from reference TRBV19 and TRBJ2-5, is DGGITQSPKYLFRKEGQNVTLSCEQNLNHDAMYWYRQDPGQGLRLIYYSQIVNDFQKGDIAEGYSVSREKKESFPLTVTSAQKNPTAFYLCASSLRGQRGTETQYFGPGTRLLVL.

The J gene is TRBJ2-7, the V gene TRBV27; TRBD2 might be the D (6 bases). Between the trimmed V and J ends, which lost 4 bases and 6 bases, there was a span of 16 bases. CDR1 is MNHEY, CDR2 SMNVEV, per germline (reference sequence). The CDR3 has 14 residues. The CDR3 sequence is CASSSGLLMGEQYF. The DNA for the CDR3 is TGTGCCAGCAGTTCGGGACTCCTGATGGGCGAGCAGTACTTC.

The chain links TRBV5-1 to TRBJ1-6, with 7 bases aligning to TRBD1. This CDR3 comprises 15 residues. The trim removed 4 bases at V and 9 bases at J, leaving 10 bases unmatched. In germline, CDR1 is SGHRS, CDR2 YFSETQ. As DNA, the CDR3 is TGCGCCAGCAGCCCACAGGGGACGGCGGGTTCACCCCTCCACTTT. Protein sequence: CASSPQGTAGSPLHF.

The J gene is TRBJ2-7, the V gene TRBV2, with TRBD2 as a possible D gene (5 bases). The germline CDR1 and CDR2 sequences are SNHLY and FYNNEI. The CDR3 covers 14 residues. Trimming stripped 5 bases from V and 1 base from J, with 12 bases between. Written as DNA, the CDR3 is TGTGCCAGCAGTACGGGGATTAAGTCCTACGAGCAGTACTTC. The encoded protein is CASSTGIKSYEQYF.

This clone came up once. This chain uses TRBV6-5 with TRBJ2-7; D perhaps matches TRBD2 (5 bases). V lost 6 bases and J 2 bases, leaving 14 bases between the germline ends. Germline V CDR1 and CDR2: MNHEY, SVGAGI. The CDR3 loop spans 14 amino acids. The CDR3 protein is CASRLDGYTYEQYF. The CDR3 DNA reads TGTGCCAGCAGACTAGACGGATACACCTACGAGCAGTACTTC.

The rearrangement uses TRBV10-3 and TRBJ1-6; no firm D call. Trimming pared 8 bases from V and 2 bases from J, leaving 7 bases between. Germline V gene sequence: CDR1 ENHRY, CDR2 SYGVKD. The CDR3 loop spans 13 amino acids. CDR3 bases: TGTGCCATCGCAACAGCCTATAATTCACCCCTCCACTTT. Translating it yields CAIATAYNSPLHF.

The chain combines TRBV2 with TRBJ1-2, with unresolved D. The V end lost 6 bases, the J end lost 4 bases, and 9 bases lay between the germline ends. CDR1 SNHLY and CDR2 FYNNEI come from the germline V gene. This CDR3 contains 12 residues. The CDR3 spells CASSTESYGYTF. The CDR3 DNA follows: TGTGCCAGCAGCACCGAGTCCTATGGCTACACCTTC.

CDR3 bases: TGTGCCAGCAGCTCGAACAGGGTCGGAGGCTACACCTTC. Amino acid sequence: CASSSNRVGGYTF. The chain links TRBV5-8 to TRBJ1-2, with D perhaps TRBD1 (6 bases). The germline V and J ends were trimmed by 3 bases and 8 bases, with 14 bases remaining between them. This CDR3 region has 13 residues. CDR1 and CDR2 from the germline V gene are SGHTS and YDEGEE.

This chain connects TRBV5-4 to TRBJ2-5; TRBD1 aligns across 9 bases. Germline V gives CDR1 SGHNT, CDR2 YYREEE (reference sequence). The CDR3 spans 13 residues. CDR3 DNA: TGTGCTACCGGGACAGGGAGGTCGCAGACCCAGTACTTC. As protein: CATGTGRSQTQYF.

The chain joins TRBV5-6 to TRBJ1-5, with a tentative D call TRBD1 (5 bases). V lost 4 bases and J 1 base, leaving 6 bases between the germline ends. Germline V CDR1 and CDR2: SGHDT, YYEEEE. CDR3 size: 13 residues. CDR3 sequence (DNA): TGTGCCAGCAGCCGGGACAGCAATCAGCCCCAGCATTTT. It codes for CASSRDSNQPQHF.

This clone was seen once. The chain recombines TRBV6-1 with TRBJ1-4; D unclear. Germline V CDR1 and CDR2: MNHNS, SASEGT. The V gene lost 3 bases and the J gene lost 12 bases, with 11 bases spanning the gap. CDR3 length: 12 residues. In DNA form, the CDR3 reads TGTGCCAGCAGTGATGCAGGAAACGAACTGTTTTTT. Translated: CASSDAGNELFF.

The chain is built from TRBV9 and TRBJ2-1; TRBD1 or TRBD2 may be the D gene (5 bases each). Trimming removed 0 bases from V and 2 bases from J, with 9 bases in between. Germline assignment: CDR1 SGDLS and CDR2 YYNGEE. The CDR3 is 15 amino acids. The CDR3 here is CASSVGDHAYNEQFF. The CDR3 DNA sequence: TGTGCCAGCAGCGTAGGGGACCACGCCTACAATGAGCAGTTCTTC. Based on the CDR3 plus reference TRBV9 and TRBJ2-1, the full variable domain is DSGVTQTPKHLITATGQRVTLRCSPRSGDLSVYWYQQSLDQGLQFLIQYYNGEERAKGNILERFSAQQFPDLHSELNLSSLELGDSALYFCASSVGDHAYNEQFFGPGTRLTVL.

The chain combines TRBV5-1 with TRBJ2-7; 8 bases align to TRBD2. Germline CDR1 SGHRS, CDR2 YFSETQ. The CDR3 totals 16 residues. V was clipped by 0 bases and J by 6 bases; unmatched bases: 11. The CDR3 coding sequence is TGCGCCAGCAGCTTGGAAGTCGGGCGGGGGGTCTCCGAGCAGTACTTC. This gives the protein CASSLEVGRGVSEQYF.

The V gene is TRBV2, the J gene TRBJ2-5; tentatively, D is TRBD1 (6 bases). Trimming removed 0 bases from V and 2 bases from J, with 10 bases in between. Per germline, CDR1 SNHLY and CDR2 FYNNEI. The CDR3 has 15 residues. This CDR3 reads CASSEAGQSQETQYF. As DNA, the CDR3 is TGTGCCAGCAGTGAAGCTGGACAGAGTCAAGAGACCCAGTACTTC.

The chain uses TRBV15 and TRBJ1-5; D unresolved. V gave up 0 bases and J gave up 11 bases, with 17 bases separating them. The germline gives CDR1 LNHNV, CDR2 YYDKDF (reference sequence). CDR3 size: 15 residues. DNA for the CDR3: TGTGCCACCAGCAGAGATCCAACGGAACCTAGGGCCCAGCATTTT. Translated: CATSRDPTEPRAQHF.

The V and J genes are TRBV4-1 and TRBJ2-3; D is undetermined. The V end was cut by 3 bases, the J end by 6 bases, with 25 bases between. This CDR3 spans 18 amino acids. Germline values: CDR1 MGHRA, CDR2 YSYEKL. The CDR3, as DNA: TGCGCCAGCAGCCACTACCCCGTTTTAGGGAAGCTGGGGGATACGCAGTATTTT. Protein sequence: CASSHYPVLGKLGDTQYF.

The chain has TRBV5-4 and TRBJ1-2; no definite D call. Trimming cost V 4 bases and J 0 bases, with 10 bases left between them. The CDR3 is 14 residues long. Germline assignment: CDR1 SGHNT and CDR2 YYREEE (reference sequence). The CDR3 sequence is CASSPQNSNYGYTF. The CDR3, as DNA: TGTGCCAGCAGCCCTCAGAATTCTAACTATGGCTACACCTTC.

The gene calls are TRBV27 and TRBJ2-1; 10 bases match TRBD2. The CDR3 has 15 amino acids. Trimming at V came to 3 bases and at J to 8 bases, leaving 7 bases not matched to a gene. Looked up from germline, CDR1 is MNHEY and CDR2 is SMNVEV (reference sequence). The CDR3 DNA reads TGTGCCAGCAGTTTCTCAGGACTAGCGGCCCATGAGCAGTTCTTC. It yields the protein CASSFSGLAAHEQFF.

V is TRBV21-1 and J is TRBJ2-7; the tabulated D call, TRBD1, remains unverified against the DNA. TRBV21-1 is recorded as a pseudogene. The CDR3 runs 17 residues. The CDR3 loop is CASSKSPARQGAHEQYF. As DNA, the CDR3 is TGTGCCAGCAGCAAGTCGCCCGCACGACAGGGGGCCCACGAGCAGTACTTC.

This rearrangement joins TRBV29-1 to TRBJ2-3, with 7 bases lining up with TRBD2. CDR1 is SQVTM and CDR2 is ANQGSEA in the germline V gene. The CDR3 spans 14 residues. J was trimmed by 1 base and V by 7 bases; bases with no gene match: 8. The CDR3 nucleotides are TGCAGCGCCCGCCGGGGGGTAGGCACAGATACGCAGTATTTT. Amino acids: CSARRGVGTDTQYF.

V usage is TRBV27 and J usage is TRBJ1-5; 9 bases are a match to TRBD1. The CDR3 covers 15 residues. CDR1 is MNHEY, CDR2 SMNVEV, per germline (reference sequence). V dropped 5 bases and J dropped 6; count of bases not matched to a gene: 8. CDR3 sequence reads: CASSTRNRGPQPQHF. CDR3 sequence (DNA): TGTGCCAGCAGTACCCGGAACAGGGGGCCTCAGCCCCAGCATTTT.

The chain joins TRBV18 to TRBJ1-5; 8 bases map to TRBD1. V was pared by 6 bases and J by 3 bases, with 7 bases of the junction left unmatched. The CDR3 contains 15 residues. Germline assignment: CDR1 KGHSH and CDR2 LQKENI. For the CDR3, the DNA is TGTGCCAGCTCCCCCGGACAGGGCGACAATCAGCCCCAGCATTTT. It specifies CASSPGQGDNQPQHF.

The CDR3: CASTRPASGSINEQFF. The CDR3 bases are TGTGCCAGTACACGCCCGGCTAGCGGGAGTATTAATGAGCAGTTCTTC. V gene TRBV19 combines with J gene TRBJ2-1, with TRBD2 identical over 10 bases. V was clipped by 7 bases and J by 7 bases; unmatched bases: 13. CDR3 size: 16 residues. Germline-derived CDR1 and CDR2 are LNHDA and SQIVND (reference sequence).

CDR3: CASSPHLTGASTEQYF. The CDR3 DNA sequence: TGTGCCAGTAGTCCTCATCTGACAGGGGCATCAACCGAGCAGTACTTC. V usage is TRBV19 and J usage is TRBJ2-7, with 8 bases lining up with TRBD1. V was pared by 5 bases and J by 6 bases, with 15 bases of the junction left unmatched. Germline V CDR1 and CDR2: LNHDA, SQIVND (reference sequence). The CDR3 consists of 16 residues. The variable domain in full, completed from reference TRBV19 and TRBJ2-7, reads DGGITQSPKYLFRKEGQNVTLSCEQNLNHDAMYWYRQDPGQGLRLIYYSQIVNDFQKGDIAEGYSVSREKKESFPLTVTSAQKNPTAFYLCASSPHLTGASTEQYFGPGTRLTVT.

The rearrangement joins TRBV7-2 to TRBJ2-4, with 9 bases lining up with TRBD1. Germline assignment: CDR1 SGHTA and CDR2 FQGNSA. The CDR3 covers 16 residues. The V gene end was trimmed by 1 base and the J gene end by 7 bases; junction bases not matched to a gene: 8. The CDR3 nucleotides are TGTGCCAGCAGCTTAGACTGGACAGGGGCAAGGAACATTCAGTACTTC. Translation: CASSLDWTGARNIQYF.

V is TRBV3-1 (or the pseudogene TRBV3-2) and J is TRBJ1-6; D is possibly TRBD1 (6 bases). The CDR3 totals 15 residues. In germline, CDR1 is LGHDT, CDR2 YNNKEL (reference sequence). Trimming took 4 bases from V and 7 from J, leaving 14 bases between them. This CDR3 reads CASSPTQGTNSPLHF. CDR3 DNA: TGTGCCAGCAGCCCCACACAGGGAACGAATTCACCCCTCCACTTT.

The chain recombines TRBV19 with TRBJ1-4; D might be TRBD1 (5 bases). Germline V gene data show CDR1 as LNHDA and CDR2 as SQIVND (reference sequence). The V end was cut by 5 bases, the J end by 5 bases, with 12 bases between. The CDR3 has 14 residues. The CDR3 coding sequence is TGTGCCAGTAGTGTGGGACGGATAAATGAAAAACTGTTTTTT. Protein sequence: CASSVGRINEKLFF.

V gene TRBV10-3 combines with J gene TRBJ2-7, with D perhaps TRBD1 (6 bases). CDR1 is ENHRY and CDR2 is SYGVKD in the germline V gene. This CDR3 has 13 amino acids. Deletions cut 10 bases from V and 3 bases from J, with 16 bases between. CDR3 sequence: CAKSRGPSYEQYF. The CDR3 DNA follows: TGTGCCAAAAGCAGGGGCCCAAGCTACGAGCAGTACTTC.